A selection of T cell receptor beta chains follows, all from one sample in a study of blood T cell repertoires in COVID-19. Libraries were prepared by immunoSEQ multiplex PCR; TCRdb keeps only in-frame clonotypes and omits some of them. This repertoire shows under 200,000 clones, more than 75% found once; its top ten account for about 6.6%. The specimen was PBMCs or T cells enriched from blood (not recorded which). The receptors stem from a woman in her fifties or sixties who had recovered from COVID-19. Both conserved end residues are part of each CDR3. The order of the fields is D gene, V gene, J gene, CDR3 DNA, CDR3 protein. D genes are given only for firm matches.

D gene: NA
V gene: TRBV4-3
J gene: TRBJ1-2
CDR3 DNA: TGCGCCAGCAGCCCTCTCCAGGGGAACTATGGCTACACCTTC
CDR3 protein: CASSPLQGNYGYTF

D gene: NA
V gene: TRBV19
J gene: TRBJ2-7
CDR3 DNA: TGTGCCAGTACCCCTACAGGGTACTCCTACGAGCAGTACTTC
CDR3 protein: CASTPTGYSYEQYF

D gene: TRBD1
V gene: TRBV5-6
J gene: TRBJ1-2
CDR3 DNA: TGTGCCAGCAGCTTGATGGGGACAGGGGGCGCCCCGGGCTACACCTTC
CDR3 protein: CASSLMGTGGAPGYTF

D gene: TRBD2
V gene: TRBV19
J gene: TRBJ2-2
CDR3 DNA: TGTGCCAGTAGTCTAAGACCGGGGACTAGCCCGAACACCGGGGAGCTGTTTTTT
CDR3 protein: CASSLRPGTSPNTGELFF

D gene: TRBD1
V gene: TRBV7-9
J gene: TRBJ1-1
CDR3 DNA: TGTGCCAGCAGGGGACAGGGTCGGTTAGACACTGAAGCTTTCTTT
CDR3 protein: CASRGQGRLDTEAFF

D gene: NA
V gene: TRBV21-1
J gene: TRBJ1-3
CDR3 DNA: TGTGCCAGCAGGGAGGGGGCTAGAGGAAACACCATATATTTT
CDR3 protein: CASREGARGNTIYF

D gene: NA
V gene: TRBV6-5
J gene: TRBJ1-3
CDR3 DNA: TGTGCCAGCAGTTACTCGAGGGGAAACACCATATATTTT
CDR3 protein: CASSYSRGNTIYF

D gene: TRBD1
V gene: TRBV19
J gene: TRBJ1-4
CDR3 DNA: TGTGCCAGTAGTATGGGGACAGCTAATGAAAAACTGTTTTTT
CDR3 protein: CASSMGTANEKLFF

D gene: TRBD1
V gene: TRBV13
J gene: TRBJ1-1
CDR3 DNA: TGTGCCAGCAGCTTAGGCGGACAGGGAGGTTTGCAAGCTTTCTTT
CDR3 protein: CASSLGGQGGLQAFF

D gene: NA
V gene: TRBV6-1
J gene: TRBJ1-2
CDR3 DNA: TGTGCCAGCAGTGACAGCGGACGGCCCAACTATGGCTACACCTTC
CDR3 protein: CASSDSGRPNYGYTF

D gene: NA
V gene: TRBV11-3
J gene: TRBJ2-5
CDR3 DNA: TGTGCCAGCAGCTCCAACCGCGGGGCTCAAGAGACCCAGTACTTC
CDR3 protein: CASSSNRGAQETQYF